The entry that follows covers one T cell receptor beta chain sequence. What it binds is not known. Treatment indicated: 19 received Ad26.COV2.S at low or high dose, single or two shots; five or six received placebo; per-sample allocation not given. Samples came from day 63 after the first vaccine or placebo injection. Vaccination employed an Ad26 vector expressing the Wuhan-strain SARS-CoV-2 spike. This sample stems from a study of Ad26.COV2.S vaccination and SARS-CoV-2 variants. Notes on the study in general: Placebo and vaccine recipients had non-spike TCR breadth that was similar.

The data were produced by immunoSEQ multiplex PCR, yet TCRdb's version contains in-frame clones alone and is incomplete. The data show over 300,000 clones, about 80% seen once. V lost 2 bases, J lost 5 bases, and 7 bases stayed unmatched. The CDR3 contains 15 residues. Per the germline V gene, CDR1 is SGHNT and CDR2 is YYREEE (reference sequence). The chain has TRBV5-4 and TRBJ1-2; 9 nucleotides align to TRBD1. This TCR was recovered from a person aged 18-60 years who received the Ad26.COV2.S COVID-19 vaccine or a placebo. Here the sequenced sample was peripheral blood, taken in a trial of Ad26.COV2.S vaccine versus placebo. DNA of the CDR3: TGTGCCAGCAGCTTCCGGGACAGGGTGGCATATGGCTACACCTTC. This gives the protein CASSFRDRVAYGYTF.